This TCR beta chain was identified in a study of CD8+CD57+ T cells in acquired aplastic anemia. This clonotype was detected once. V shed 6 bases and J shed 6 bases, with 30 bases lying between them. This CDR3 has 18 amino acids. Germline V CDR1 and CDR2: MNHNS, SASEGT. It was patients with CD8+CD57+ cell expansion by flow cytometry who were chosen for sequencing. The template used for profiling TCR beta VDJ and CDR3 was genomic DNA. From the reads, TCRdb called clonotypes with MiXCR, one entry per CDR3 protein. This table has about 150,000 distinct CDR3 sequences, 40% to 60% appearing once. This receptor was taken from a human donor with aplastic anemia. This chain joins TRBV6-1 and TRBJ2-7, with D possibly TRBD2 on 7 matching bases. Sequencing was carried out using sorted CD4+, CD8+, or CD8+CD57+ T cells (not recorded which) from PBMCs. In nucleotides, the CDR3 is TGTGCCAGCAGGCCTGGGGGGGGCTCTTGGAGTGAAGCGGGCGAGCAGTACTTC. Encoded protein: CASRPGGGSWSEAGEQYF.